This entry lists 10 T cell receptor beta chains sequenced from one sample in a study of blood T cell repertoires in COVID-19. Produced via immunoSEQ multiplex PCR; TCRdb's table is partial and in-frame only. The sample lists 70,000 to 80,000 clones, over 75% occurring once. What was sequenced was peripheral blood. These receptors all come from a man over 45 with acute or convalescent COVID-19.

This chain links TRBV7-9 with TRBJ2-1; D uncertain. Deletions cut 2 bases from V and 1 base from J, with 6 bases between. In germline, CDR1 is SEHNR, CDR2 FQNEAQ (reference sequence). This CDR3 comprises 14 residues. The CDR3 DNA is TGTGCCAGCAGCTTAAGCAAGTCCTACAATGAGCAGTTCTTC. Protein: CASSLSKSYNEQFF. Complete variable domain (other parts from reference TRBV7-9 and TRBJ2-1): DTGVSQNPRHKITKRGQNVTFRCDPISEHNRLYWYRQTLGQGPEFLTYFQNEAQLEKSRLLSDRFSAERPKGSFSTLEIQRTEQGDSAMYLCASSLSKSYNEQFFGPGTRLTVL.

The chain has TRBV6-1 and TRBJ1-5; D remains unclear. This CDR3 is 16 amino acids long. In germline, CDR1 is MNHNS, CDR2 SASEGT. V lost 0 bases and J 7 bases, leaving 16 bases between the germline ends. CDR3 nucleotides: TGTGCCAGCAGTGAAGCGCCAAGAGGGTCTGGACAGCCCCAGCATTTT. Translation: CASSEAPRGSGQPQHF.

CDR3 bases: TGTGCCAGCAGTTACTCGAGGGATGGCTACACCTTC. It encodes CASSYSRDGYTF. J is TRBJ1-2 and V is TRBV6-5; D gene unclear. The CDR3 is 12 residues long. Germline values: CDR1 MNHEY, CDR2 SVGAGI. Deletions cut 0 bases from V and 6 bases from J, with 5 bases between.

CDR3 nucleotides: TGTGCCAGCAGGGGGGACTTTTCGGAGCTAGCTAACACAGATACGCAGTATTTT. It codes for CASRGDFSELANTDTQYF. The chain combines TRBV7-8 with TRBJ2-3; maybe TRBD2 (6 bases). V was shortened by 6 bases and J by 2 bases, with 24 bases between the two germline ends. CDR1 and CDR2 from the germline V gene are SGHVS and FQNEAQ. The CDR3 loop spans 18 amino acids. Full variable domain (missing parts from reference TRBV7-8 and TRBJ2-3): GAGVSQSPRYKVAKRGQDVALRCDPISGHVSLFWYQQALGQGPEFLTYFQNEAQLDKSGLPSDRFFAERPEGSVSTLKIQRTQQEDSAVYLCASRGDFSELANTDTQYFGPGTRLTVL.

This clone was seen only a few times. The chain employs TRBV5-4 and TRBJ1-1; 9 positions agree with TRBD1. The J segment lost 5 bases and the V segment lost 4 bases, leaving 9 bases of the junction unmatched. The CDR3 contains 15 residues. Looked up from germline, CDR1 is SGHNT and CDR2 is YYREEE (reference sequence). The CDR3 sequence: CASSGNRGQNTEAFF. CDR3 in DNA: TGTGCCAGCAGCGGTAACAGGGGGCAGAATACTGAAGCTTTCTTT.

The CDR3 DNA sequence: TGTGCCAGCAGCTTGGATGTCGGACAGGGACACCCCCTCCACTTT. Encoded protein: CASSLDVGQGHPLHF. The chain links TRBV5-4 to TRBJ1-6; TRBD1 matches 8 bases. The CDR3 loop spans 15 amino acids. The germline V gene has CDR1 SGHNT and CDR2 YYREEE (reference sequence). V shed 0 bases, J shed 13 bases, and the junction held 9 bases outside the gene matches.

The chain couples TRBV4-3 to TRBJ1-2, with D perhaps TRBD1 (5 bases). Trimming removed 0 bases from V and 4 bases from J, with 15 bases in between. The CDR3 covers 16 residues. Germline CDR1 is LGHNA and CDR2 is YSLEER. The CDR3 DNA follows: TGCGCCAGCAGCCAAGATGCCGAGATGACAGTCTATGGCTACACCTTC. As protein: CASSQDAEMTVYGYTF.

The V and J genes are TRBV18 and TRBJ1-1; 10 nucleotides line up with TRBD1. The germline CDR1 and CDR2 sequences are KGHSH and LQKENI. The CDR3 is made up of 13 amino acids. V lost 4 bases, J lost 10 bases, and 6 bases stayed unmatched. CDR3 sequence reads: CASSLGTGDGAFF. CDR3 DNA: TGTGCCAGCTCACTAGGGACAGGGGATGGAGCTTTCTTT.

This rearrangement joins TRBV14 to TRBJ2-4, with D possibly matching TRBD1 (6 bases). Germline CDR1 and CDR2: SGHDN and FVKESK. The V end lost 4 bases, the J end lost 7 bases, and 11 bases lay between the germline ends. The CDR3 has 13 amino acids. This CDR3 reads CASSLSGVNIQYF. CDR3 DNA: TGTGCCAGCAGCCTCTCAGGGGTGAACATTCAGTACTTC.

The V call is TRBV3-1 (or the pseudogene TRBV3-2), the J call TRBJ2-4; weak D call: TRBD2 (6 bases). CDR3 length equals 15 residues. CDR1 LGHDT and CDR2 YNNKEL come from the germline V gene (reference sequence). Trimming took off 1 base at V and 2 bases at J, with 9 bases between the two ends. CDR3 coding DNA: TGTGCCAGCAGCCAAGGGAGGGAAACCAAAAACATTCAGTACTTC. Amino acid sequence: CASSQGRETKNIQYF.